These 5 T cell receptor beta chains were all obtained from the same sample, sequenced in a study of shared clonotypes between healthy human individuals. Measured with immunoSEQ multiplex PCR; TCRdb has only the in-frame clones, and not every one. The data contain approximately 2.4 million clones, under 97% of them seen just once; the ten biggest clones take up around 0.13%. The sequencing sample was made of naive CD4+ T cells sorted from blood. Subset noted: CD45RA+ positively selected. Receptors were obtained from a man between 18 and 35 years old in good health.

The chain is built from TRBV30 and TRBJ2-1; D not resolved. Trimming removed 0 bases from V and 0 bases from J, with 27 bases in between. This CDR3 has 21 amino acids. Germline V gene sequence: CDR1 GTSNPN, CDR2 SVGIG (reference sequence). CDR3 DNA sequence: TGTGCCTGGAGTGTATCCCCTCTAGGGCCACTACGATATTCCTCCTACAATGAGCAGTTCTTC. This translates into CAWSVSPLGPLRYSSYNEQFF.

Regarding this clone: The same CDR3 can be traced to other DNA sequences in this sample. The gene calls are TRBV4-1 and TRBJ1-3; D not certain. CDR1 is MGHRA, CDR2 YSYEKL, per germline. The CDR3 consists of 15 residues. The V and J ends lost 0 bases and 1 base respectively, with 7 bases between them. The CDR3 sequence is CASSQDLSSGNTIYF. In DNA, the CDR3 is TGCGCCAGCAGCCAAGATTTAAGTTCTGGAAACACCATATATTTT.

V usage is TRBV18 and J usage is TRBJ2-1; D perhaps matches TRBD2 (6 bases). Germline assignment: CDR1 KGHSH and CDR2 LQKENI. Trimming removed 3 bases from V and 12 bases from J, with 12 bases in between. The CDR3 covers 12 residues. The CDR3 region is CASSPGDWTQFF. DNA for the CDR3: TGTGCCAGCTCACCTGGGGACTGGACGCAGTTCTTC. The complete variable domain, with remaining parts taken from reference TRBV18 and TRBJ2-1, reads NAGVMQNPRHLVRRRGQEARLRCSPMKGHSHVYWYRQLPEEGLKFMVYLQKENIIDESGMPKERFSAEFPKEGPSILRIQQVVRGDSAAYFCASSPGDWTQFFGPGTRLTVL.

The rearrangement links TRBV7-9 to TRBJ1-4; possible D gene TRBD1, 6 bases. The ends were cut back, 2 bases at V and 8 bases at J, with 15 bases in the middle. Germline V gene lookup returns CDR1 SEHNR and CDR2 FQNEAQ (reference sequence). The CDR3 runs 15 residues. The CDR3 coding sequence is TGTGCCAGCAGCTTAAATCCAGGGGCGAACGAAAAACTGTTTTTT. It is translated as CASSLNPGANEKLFF.

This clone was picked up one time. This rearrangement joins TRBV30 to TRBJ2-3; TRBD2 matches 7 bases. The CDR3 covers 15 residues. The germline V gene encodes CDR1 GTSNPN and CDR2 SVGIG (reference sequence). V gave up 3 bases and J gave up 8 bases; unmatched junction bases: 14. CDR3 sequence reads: CAWRVESSGAGTQYF. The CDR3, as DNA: TGTGCCTGGAGGGTGGAGTCAAGCGGGGCGGGTACGCAGTATTTT.